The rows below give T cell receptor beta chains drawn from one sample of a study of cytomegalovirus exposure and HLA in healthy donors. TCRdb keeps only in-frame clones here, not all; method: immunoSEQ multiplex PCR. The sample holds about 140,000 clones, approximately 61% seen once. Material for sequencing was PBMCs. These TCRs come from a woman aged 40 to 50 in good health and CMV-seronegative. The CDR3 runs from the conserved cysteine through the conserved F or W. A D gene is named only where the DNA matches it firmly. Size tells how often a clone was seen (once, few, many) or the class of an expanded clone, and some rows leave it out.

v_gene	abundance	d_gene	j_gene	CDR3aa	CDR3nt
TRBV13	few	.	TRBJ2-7	CASSLAAGKGEQYF	TGTGCCAGCAGCTTAGCCGCGGGGAAGGGCGAGCAGTACTTC
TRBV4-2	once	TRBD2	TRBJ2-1	CASSHKRGADNEQFF	TGTGCCAGCAGCCACAAGCGGGGGGCTGACAATGAGCAGTTCTTC
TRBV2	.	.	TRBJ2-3	CASSEGAGGTDTQYF	TGTGCCAGCAGTGAAGGGGCCGGGGGAACAGATACGCAGTATTTT
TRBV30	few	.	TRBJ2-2	CAWSGGRSNTGELFF	TGTGCCTGGTCCGGGGGGCGTTCGAACACCGGGGAGCTGTTTTTT
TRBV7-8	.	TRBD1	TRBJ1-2	CASSLVGTEGSGYTF	TGTGCCAGCAGCTTAGTTGGGACAGAAGGTTCAGGCTACACCTTC
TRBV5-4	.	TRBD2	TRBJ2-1	CASSLVGSGVAEQFF	TGTGCCAGCAGCTTAGTAGGTAGCGGGGTGGCTGAGCAGTTCTTC
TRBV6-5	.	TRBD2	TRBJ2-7	CASSYSGSGVRGEQYF	TGTGCCAGCAGTTACTCGGGTAGCGGGGTTCGGGGCGAGCAGTACTTC
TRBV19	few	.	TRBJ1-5	CASSIAGSGSNQPQHF	TGTGCCAGTAGTATAGCCGGGTCGGGTAGCAATCAGCCCCAGCATTTT
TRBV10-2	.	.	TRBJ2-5	CASSERGKETQYF	TGCGCCAGCAGTGAGCGCGGTAAAGAGACCCAGTACTTC
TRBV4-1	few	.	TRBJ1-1	CASSPRRGPNTEAFF	TGCGCCAGCAGCCCAAGGCGAGGGCCGAACACTGAAGCTTTCTTT
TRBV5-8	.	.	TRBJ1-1	CASSLGGQNTEAFF	TGTGCCAGCAGCTTAGGAGGCCAGAACACTGAAGCTTTCTTT
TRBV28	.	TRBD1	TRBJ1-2	CASSPGQANYGYTF	TGTGCCAGCAGTCCGGGACAGGCTAACTATGGCTACACCTTC